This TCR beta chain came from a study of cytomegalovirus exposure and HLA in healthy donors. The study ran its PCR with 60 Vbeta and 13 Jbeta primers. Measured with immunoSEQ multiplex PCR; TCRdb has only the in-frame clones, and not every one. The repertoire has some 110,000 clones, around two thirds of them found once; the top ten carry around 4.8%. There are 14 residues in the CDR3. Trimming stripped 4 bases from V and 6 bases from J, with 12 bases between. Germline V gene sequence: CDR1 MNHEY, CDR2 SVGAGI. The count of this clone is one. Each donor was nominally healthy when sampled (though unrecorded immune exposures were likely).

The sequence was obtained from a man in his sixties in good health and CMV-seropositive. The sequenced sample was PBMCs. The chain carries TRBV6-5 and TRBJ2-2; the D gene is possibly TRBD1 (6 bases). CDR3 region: CASSFTGNPGELFF. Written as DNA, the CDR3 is TGTGCCAGCAGTTTTACAGGGAATCCCGGGGAGCTGTTTTTT.